Shown below are 18 T cell receptor beta chains from a single sample sequenced in a study of T cells in localized non-small cell lung cancer. The method was immunoSEQ multiplex PCR; TCRdb's version includes in-frame clones alone and lacks a portion of them. The data hold almost 30,000 clones, with 88% observed a single time. Sequences were derived from peripheral blood, sampled before any cancer treatment. The source of these receptors is a female donor of 60 years or more with stage III squamous cell lung carcinoma.

The V call is TRBV18, the J call TRBJ1-2; D is possibly TRBD1 (5 bases). The CDR3 consists of 14 residues. The V end was cut by 0 bases, the J end by 4 bases, with 9 bases between. Germline V gives CDR1 KGHSH, CDR2 LQKENI. In DNA, the CDR3 is TGTGCCAGCTCACCACCGCAGGGTAGCTATGGCTACACCTTC. Translated: CASSPPQGSYGYTF.

The chain couples TRBV5-4 to TRBJ1-1, with 9 positions matching TRBD1. Unmatched junction bases numbered 18, after V lost 5 bases and J lost 4 bases. The CDR3 contains 18 residues. Germline V gene data show CDR1 as SGHNT and CDR2 as YYREEE (reference sequence). The CDR3 spells CASSLPGTGRGLGTEAFF. The CDR3 nucleotides are TGTGCCAGCAGTTTACCCGGGACAGGGAGGGGGTTGGGCACTGAAGCTTTCTTT.

The genes are TRBV5-1 and TRBJ1-1, with D unclear. Trimming removed 0 bases from V and 1 base from J, with 10 bases in between. Germline CDR1 is SGHRS and CDR2 is YFSETQ. The CDR3 is 15 amino acids. The CDR3, as DNA: TGCGCCAGCAGCTTGGGAGGCAATTCGAACACTGAAGCTTTCTTT. Translation: CASSLGGNSNTEAFF.

The rearrangement links TRBV6-1 to TRBJ1-5; D call uncertain. With 6 bases removed from V and 3 bases from J, the gap between germline ends came to 6 bases. The CDR3 has 12 residues. From germline, CDR1 is MNHNS and CDR2 SASEGT. CDR3 amino acids: CASRQPNQPQHF. The CDR3 nucleotides are TGTGCCAGCAGACAGCCCAATCAGCCCCAGCATTTT.

The genes are TRBV27 and TRBJ2-2; 8 bases are shared with TRBD2. The CDR3 consists of 15 residues. After removal of 5 bases from V and 2 bases from J, the junction contained 4 bases not matched to a gene. Germline CDR1 is MNHEY and CDR2 is SMNVEV (reference sequence). This CDR3 is CASSLSGRNTGELFF. CDR3 in DNA: TGTGCCAGCAGTCTGAGCGGGAGAAACACCGGGGAGCTGTTTTTT.

This chain links TRBV19 with TRBJ1-6; 10 bases agree with TRBD1. J gave up 4 bases and V 7 bases, and 7 bases lay outside the gene matches. The CDR3 has 16 amino acids. Germline loops: CDR1 LNHDA, CDR2 SQIVND (reference sequence). Here the CDR3 DNA reads TGTGCCAGTACCGTGACAGGGGGCTTATATAATTCACCCCTCCACTTT. Translation gives CASTVTGGLYNSPLHF.

The table lists this clone with a count of one. This CDR3 reads CASSLGNNVQNTEAFF. The CDR3 bases are TGTGCCAGCAGCTTAGGAAATAACGTCCAGAACACTGAAGCTTTCTTT. The chain recombines TRBV7-9 with TRBJ1-1; no clear D gene. Germline V gene data show CDR1 as SEHNR and CDR2 as FQNEAQ (reference sequence). There are 16 residues in the CDR3. Trimming pared 1 base from V and 1 base from J, leaving 13 bases between.

In this sample, this clone turned up a few times. The chain recombines TRBV2 with TRBJ2-5; TRBD1 matches 11 bases. This CDR3 is 14 amino acids long. The germline V gene has CDR1 SNHLY and CDR2 FYNNEI. The junction had 1 base not matched to a gene; V was cut back by 4 bases and J by 3 bases. The CDR3 nucleotides are TGTGCCAGCAGTGGGGGACAGGGGGAAGAGACCCAGTACTTC. Amino acid sequence: CASSGGQGEETQYF.

This clone has more than one count but fewer than ten. The chain is built from TRBV6-1 and TRBJ1-3; the D is unclear. CDR3 size: 13 residues. CDR1 and CDR2 (germline): MNHNS, SASEGT. V was shortened by 8 bases and J by 9 bases, with 17 bases between the two germline ends. The CDR3, as DNA: TGTGCCAGCTCAGAGACAAGGCAGGCCACCATATATTTT. It is translated as CASSETRQATIYF.

This chain uses TRBV5-1 with TRBJ2-7; the D call may be TRBD1 or TRBD2 (5 bases each). V lost 4 bases and J lost 0, with 11 bases in between. The CDR3 is 14 amino acids. The germline V gene has CDR1 SGHRS and CDR2 YFSETQ. CDR3: CASSPGTPSYEQYF. DNA for the CDR3: TGCGCCAGCAGCCCCGGGACGCCCTCCTACGAGCAGTACTTC.

The table lists this clone with a count of one. This chain links TRBV6-6 with TRBJ2-5; D ambiguous. The germline V gene has CDR1 MNHNY and CDR2 SVGAGI (reference sequence). This CDR3 contains 12 residues. V was shortened by 5 bases and J by 5 bases, with 9 bases between the two germline ends. CDR3 DNA sequence: TGTGCCAGCAGTCATCTGGGGGAGACCCAGTACTTC. It specifies CASSHLGETQYF.

This clone turned up a few times. This chain links TRBV2 with TRBJ2-1; 7 nucleotides line up with TRBD2. V shed 7 bases, J shed 6 bases, and the junction held 9 bases outside the gene matches. CDR3 size: 14 residues. The V gene's germline CDR1 is SNHLY and CDR2 FYNNEI. CDR3 loop: CASTVGLAVNEQFF. The CDR3 region has the DNA TGTGCCAGCACAGTAGGGCTAGCGGTCAATGAGCAGTTCTTC.

This chain joins TRBV13 and TRBJ2-2; 9 positions agree with TRBD2. Germline CDR1 and CDR2: PRHDT and FYEKMQ (reference sequence). This CDR3 has 18 residues. With 1 base clipped from V and 3 bases from J, the junction kept 9 bases outside the gene matches. Written as DNA, the CDR3 is TGTGCCAGCAGCTTAGACGGTTGGCGGGGGGGCCACACCGGGGAGCTGTTTTTT. This sequence encodes CASSLDGWRGGHTGELFF.

This chain connects TRBV29-1 to TRBJ2-5; D is unclear. CDR1 and CDR2 (germline): SQVTM, ANQGSEA. V lost 6 bases and J 4 bases, leaving 12 bases between the germline ends. This CDR3 is built from 12 residues. This CDR3 is CSVRTPGETQYF. CDR3 sequence (DNA): TGCAGCGTGCGAACCCCAGGAGAGACCCAGTACTTC.

The chain couples TRBV7-3 to TRBJ2-2, with 7 bases lining up with TRBD2. This CDR3 is built from 17 residues. Germline CDR1 reads SGHTA; CDR2 reads FQGTGA. V trimming: 5 bases; J trimming: 1 base; junction bases outside the gene matches: 10. CDR3 amino acids: CASSPGVGRVNTGELFF. CDR3 DNA: TGTGCCAGCAGCCCCGGTGTGGGGAGGGTGAACACCGGGGAGCTGTTTTTT.

The genes are TRBV30 and TRBJ2-1; D is uncertain. CDR1 and CDR2 from the germline V gene are GTSNPN and SVGIG (reference sequence). The CDR3 consists of 14 residues. V lost 6 bases and J lost 3, with 15 bases in between. This CDR3 reads CACPRAGFYNEQFF. Written as DNA, the CDR3 is TGTGCCTGCCCCCGAGCTGGCTTCTACAATGAGCAGTTCTTC.

This chain links TRBV7-2 with TRBJ2-5; D unclear. Germline assignment: CDR1 SGHTA and CDR2 FQGNSA. This CDR3 is built from 16 residues. With 5 bases removed from V and 1 base from J, the gap between germline ends came to 17 bases. CDR3: CASSPHLGSLQETQYF. In DNA form, the CDR3 reads TGTGCCAGCAGCCCCCACTTAGGGTCCCTCCAAGAGACCCAGTACTTC.

The chain is built from TRBV5-6 and TRBJ2-2, with TRBD1 identical over 10 bases. The CDR3 runs 16 residues. Germline CDR1 is SGHDT and CDR2 is YYEEEE. The V and J ends lost 4 bases and 5 bases, in that order; junction bases with no gene match: 8. The CDR3 region has the DNA TGTGCCAGCAGCCCGGACAGGGGGGTATGGACCGGGGAGCTGTTTTTT. It yields the protein CASSPDRGVWTGELFF. Complete variable domain (other parts from reference TRBV5-6 and TRBJ2-2): DAGVTQSPTHLIKTRGQQVTLRCSPKSGHDTVSWYQQALGQGPQFIFQYYEEEERQRGNFPDRFSGHQFPNYSSELNVNALLLGDSALYLCASSPDRGVWTGELFFGEGSRLTVL.